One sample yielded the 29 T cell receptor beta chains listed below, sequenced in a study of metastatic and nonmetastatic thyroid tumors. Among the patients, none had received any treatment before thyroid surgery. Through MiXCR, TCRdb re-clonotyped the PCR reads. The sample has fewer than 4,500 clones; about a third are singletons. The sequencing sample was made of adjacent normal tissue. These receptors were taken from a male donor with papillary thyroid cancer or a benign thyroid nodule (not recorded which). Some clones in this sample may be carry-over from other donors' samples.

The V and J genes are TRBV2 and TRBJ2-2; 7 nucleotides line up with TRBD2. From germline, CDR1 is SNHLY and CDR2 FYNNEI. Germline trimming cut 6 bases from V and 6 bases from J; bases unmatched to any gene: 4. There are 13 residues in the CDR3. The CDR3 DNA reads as TGTGCCAGCAGAGATGGACTAGCCGGGGAGCTGTTTTTT. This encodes CASRDGLAGELFF.

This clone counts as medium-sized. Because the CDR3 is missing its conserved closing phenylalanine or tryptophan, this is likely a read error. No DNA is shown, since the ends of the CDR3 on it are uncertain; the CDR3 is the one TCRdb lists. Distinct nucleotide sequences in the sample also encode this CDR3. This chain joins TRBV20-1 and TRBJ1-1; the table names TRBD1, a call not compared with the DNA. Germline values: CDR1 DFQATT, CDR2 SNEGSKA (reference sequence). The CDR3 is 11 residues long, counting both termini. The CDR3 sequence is CSASPWQGPLA.

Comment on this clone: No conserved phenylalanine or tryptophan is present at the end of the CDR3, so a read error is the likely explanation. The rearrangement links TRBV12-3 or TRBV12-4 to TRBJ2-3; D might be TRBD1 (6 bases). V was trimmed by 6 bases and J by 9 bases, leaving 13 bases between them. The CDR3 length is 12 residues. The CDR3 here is CASRPKGDTQYN. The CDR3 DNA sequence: TGTGCCAGCAGGCCGAAGGGGGACACGCAGTATAAT.

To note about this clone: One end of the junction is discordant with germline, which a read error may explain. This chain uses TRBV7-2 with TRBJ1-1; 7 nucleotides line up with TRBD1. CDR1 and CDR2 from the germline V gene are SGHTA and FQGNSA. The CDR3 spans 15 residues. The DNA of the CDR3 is TGTGCCAGCAGCCAAGACACGACAGGGAACGCTGAAGCTTTCTTT. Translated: CASSQDTTGNAEAFF.

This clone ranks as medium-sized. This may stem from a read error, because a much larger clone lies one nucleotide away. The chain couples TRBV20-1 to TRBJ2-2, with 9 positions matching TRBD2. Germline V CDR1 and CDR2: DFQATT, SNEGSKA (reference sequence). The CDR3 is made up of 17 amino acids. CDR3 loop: CSARGEREEWNTGELVF. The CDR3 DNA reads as TGCAGTGCTAGAGGGGAGCGGGAGGAATGGAACACCGGGGAGCTGGTTTTT.

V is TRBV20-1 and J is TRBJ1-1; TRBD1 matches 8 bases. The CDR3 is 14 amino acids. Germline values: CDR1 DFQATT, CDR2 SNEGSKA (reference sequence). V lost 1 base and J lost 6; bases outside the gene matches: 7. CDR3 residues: CSARARGQGSEAFF. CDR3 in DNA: TGCAGTGCTAGAGCTCGCGGACAGGGCTCTGAAGCTTTCTTT.

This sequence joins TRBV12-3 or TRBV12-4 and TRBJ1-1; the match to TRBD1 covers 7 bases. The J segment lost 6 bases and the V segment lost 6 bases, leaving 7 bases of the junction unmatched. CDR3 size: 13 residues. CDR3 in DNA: TGTGCCAGCAGCGTCAGGGGGTATGCTGAAGCTTTCTTT. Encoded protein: CASSVRGYAEAFF.

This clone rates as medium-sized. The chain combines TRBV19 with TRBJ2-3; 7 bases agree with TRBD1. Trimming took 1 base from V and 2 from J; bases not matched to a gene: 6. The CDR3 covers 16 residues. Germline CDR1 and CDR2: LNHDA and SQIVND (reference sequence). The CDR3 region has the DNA TGTGCCAGTAGTATAGGACAGGGAATTTCCACAGATACGCAGTATTTT. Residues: CASSIGQGISTDTQYF.

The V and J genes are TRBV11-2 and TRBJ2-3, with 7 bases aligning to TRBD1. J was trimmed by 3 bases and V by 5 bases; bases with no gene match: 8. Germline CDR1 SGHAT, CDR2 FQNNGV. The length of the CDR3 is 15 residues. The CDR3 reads CASSARQGTTDTQYF. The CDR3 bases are TGTGCCAGCAGCGCCCGACAGGGTACGACAGATACGCAGTATTTT.

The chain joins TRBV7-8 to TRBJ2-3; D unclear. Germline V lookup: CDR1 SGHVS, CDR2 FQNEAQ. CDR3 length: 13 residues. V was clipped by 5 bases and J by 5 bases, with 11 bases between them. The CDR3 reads CASSPLAQDTQYF. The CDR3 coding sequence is TGTGCCAGCAGCCCATTAGCACAAGATACGCAGTATTTT.

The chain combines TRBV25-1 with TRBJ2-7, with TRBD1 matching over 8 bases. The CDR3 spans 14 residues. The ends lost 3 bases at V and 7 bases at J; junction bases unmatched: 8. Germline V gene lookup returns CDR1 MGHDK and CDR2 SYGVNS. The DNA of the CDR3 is TGTGCCAGCAGTGACCATCGACAGGGGAGAGAGCAGTACTTC. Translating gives CASSDHRQGREQYF.

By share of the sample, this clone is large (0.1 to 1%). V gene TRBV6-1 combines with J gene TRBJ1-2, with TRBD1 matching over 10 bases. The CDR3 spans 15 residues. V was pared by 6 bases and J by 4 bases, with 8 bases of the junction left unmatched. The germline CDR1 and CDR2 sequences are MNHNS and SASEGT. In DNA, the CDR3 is TGTGCCAGCAGGGTACAGGGACAGGGGACCTATGGCTACACCTTC. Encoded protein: CASRVQGQGTYGYTF.

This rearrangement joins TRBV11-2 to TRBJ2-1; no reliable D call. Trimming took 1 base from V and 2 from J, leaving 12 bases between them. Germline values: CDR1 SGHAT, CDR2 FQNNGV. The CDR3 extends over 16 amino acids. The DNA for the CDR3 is TGTGCCAGCAGCTTAGGGTATTCGGACCCCTACAATGAGCAGTTCTTC. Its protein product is CASSLGYSDPYNEQFF.

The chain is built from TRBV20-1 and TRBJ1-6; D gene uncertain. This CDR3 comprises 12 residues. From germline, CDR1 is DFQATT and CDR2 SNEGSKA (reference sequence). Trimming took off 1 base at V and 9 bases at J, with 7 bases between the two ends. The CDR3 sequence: CSARAVGSPLHF. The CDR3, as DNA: TGCAGTGCTAGAGCCGTGGGTTCACCCCTCCACTTT.

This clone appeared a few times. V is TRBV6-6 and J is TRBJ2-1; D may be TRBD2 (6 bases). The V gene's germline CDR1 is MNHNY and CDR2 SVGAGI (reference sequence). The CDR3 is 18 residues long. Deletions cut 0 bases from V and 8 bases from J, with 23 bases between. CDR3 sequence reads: CASSYSRDRAGGWDEQFF. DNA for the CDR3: TGTGCCAGCAGTTACTCCCGCGATCGTGCTGGAGGGTGGGATGAGCAGTTCTTC.

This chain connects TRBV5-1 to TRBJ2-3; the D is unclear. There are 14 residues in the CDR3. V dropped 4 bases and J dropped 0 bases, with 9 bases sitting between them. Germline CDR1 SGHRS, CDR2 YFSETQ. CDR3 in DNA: TGCGCCAGCAGCCCGGAGACTAGCACAGATACGCAGTATTTT. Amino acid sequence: CASSPETSTDTQYF. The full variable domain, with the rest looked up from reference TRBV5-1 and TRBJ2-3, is KAGVTQTPRYLIKTRGQQVTLSCSPISGHRSVSWYQQTPGQGLQFLFEYFSETQRNKGNFPGRFSGRQFSNSRSEMNVSTLELGDSALYLCASSPETSTDTQYFGPGTRLTVL.

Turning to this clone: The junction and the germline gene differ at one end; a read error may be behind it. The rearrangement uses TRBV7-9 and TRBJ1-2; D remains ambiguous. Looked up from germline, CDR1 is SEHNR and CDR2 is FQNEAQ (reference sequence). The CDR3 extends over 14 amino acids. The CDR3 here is CASSTSATNYDYTF. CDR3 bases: TGTGCCAGTAGCACTTCGGCAACGAACTATGACTACACCTTC.

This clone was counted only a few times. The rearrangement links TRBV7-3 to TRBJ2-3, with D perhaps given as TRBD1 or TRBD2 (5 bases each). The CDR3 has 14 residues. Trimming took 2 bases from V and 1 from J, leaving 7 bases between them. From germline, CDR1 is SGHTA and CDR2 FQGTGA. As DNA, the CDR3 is TGTGCCAGCAGCTTATTGGGGGGCACAGATACGCAGTATTTT. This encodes CASSLLGGTDTQYF.

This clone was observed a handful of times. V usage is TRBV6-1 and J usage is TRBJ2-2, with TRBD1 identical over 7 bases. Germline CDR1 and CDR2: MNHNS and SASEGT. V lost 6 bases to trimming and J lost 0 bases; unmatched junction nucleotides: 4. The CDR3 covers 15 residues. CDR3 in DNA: TGTGCCAGCAGGCAGGGGACAGCGAACACCGGGGAGCTGTTTTTT. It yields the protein CASRQGTANTGELFF.

The CDR3 loop is CASSPPPRGYTF. Here the CDR3 DNA reads TGTGCCAGCAGCCCACCCCCCCGGGGCTACACCTTC. This chain links TRBV7-9 with TRBJ1-2; the D is unclear. Germline V CDR1 and CDR2: SEHNR, FQNEAQ (reference sequence). This CDR3 spans 12 amino acids. Trimming removed 5 bases at V and 8 bases at J, with 12 bases between.

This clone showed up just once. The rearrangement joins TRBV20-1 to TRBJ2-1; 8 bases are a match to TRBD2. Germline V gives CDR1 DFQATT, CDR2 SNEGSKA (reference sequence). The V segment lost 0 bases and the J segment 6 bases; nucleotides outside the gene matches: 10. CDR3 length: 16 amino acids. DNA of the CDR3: TGCAGTGCTAGAGATCGGGGGACTAGTAAAGGCAATGAGCAGTTCTTC. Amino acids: CSARDRGTSKGNEQFF.

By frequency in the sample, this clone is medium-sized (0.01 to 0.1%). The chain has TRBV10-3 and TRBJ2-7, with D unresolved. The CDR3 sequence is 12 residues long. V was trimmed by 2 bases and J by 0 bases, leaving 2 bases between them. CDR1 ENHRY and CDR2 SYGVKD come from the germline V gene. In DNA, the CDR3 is TGTGCCATCAGTGAGACCTCCTACGAGCAGTACTTC. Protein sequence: CAISETSYEQYF.

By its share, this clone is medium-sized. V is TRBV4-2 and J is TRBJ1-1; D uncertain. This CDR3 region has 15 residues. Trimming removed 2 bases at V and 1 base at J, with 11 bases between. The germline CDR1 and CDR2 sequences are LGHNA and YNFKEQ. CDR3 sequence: CASSQYPDTNTEAFF. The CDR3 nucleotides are TGTGCCAGCAGCCAATATCCAGATACGAACACTGAAGCTTTCTTT.

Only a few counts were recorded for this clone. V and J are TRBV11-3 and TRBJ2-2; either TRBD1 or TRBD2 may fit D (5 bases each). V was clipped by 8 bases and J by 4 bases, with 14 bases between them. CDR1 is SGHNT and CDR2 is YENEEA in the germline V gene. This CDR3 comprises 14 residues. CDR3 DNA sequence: TGTGCCAGCTGCCGGGACCTCATCACCGGGGAGCTGTTTTTT. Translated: CASCRDLITGELFF.

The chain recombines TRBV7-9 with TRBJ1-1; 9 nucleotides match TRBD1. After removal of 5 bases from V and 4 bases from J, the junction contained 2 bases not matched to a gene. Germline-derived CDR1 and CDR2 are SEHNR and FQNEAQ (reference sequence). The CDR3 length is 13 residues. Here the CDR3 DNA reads TGTGCCAGCAGCGGACAGGGGTTCACTGAAGCTTTCTTT. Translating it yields CASSGQGFTEAFF. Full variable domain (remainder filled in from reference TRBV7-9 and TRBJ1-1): DTGVSQNPRHKITKRGQNVTFRCDPISEHNRLYWYRQTLGQGPEFLTYFQNEAQLEKSRLLSDRFSAERPKGSFSTLEIQRTEQGDSAMYLCASSGQGFTEAFFGQGTRLTVV.

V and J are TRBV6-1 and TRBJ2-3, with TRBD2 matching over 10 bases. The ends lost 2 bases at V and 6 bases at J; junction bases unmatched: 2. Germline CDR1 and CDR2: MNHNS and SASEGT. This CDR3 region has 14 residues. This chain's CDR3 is CASSESGREDTQYF. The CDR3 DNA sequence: TGTGCCAGCAGTGAAAGCGGGAGGGAGGATACGCAGTATTTT.

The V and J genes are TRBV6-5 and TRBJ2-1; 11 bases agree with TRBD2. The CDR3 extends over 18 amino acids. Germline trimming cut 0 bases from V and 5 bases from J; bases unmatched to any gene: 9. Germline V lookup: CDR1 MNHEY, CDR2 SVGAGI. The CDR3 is CASSYSKQGLAANNEQFF. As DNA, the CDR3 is TGTGCCAGCAGTTACTCGAAGCAGGGACTAGCGGCCAACAATGAGCAGTTCTTC.

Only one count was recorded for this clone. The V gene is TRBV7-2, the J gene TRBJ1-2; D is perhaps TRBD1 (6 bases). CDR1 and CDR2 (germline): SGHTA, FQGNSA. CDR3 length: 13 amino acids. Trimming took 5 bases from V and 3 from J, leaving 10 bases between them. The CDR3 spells CASSLGADYGYTF. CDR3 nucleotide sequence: TGTGCCAGCAGCCTGGGGGCGGACTATGGCTACACCTTC.

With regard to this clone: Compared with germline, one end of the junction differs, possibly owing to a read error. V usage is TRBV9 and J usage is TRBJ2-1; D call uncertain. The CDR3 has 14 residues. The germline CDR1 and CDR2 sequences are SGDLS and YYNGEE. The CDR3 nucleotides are TGTGCCAGCAGCGTAGCTAAGCTCTACAACGAGCAGTTCTTC. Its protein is CASSVAKLYNEQFF.